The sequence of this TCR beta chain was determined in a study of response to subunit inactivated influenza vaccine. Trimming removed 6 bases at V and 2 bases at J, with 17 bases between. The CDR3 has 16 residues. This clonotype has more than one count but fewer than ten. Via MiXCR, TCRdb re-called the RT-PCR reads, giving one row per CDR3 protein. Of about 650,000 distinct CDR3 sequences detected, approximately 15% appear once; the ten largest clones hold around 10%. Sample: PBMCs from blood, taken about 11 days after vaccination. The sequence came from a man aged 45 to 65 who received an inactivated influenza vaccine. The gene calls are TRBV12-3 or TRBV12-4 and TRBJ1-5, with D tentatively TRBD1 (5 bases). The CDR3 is CASSPSGREGNQPQHF. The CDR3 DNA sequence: TGTGCCAGCAGCCCGTCTGGCAGGGAAGGCAATCAGCCCCAGCATTTT.